A selection of T cell receptor beta chains follows, all from one sample in a study of PD-L1 blockade in urothelial cancer. Sequenced by immunoSEQ multiplex PCR; TCRdb stores in-frame clones only, minus some. Here the sample spans some 80,000 clones, around four fifths being singletons. The sample consisted of PBMCs, taken around atezolizumab (anti-PD-L1) treatment. Receptors originate from a man aged 35 to 55 with urothelial cancer. The CDR3 runs from the conserved cysteine through the conserved F or W. The D gene is left open where the match is weak. Clone size appears in some rows only: once, few, many, or a class for an expanded clone.

TRBV19	TRBJ2-1	TRBD2	NA	TGTGCCAGTAGTATCGGTAGCGGGGGGGGCAATGAGCAGTTCTTC	CASSIGSGGGNEQFF
TRBV11-3	TRBJ1-1	TRBD1	NA	TGTGCCAGCAGTTCCGGGACAGGGTTCACTGAAGCTTTCTTT	CASSSGTGFTEAFF
TRBV29-1	TRBJ2-7	NA	NA	TGCAGCGTCGTGACAGGAAAGAACTACGAGCAGTACTTC	CSVVTGKNYEQYF
TRBV6-1	TRBJ1-5	TRBD1	NA	TGTGCCAGCAGTCAACGAGGGACAGGGGGTCAGCCCCAGCATTTT	CASSQRGTGGQPQHF
TRBV29-1	TRBJ2-1	TRBD2	NA	TGCAGCGGGGAGGCGGGAGGCCATGGGGAGCAGTTCTTC	CSGEAGGHGEQFF
TRBV4-1	TRBJ1-2	NA	NA	TGCGCCAGCAGCCAACTCGCCCTTACAGGCACCTATGGCTACACCTTC	CASSQLALTGTYGYTF
TRBV28	TRBJ1-5	TRBD1	once	TGTGCCAGCAGCGACAGGGGAGGTCAGCCCCAGCATTTT	CASSDRGGQPQHF
TRBV19	TRBJ1-5	NA	NA	TGTGCCAGTAAATCGGGACTAAATCAGCCCCAGCATTTT	CASKSGLNQPQHF
TRBV20-1	TRBJ2-1	TRBD2	NA	TGCAGTGCGACGACTAGCGTGGAGCAGTTCTTC	CSATTSVEQFF
TRBV28	TRBJ2-3	TRBD2	once	TGTGCCAGCAGTATGGGGCGGGAGAGCACAGATACGCAGTATTTT	CASSMGRESTDTQYF
TRBV5-4	TRBJ2-3	NA	NA	TGTGCCAGCAGCTTGGATAGCGGCACAGATACGCAGTATTTT	CASSLDSGTDTQYF
TRBV29-1	TRBJ2-1	TRBD2	NA	TGCAGCGTTGAAGGCGGGAGGGCTTCCTACAATGAGCAGTTCTTC	CSVEGGRASYNEQFF
TRBV19	TRBJ2-3	NA	NA	TGTGCCAGTAGTCCCCTGGCTGGGGGGTCCACAGATACGCAGTATTTT	CASSPLAGGSTDTQYF
TRBV28	TRBJ1-5	TRBD1	NA	TGTGCCAGTTGGGGACAGGGCAATCAGCCCCAGCATTTT	CASWGQGNQPQHF
TRBV6-1	TRBJ2-1	TRBD2	NA	TGTGCCTCTAGGGAGGGACTAGCGGGAAATGAGCAGTTCTTC	CASREGLAGNEQFF
TRBV7-3	TRBJ2-1	TRBD2	NA	TGTGCCAGCAGCTCGGGACTATCGGATGAGCAGTTCTTC	CASSSGLSDEQFF
TRBV27	TRBJ1-2	NA	NA	TGTGCCAGCAGAGGGAGGGACAATACCTGGGGCTACACCTTC	CASRGRDNTWGYTF
TRBV27	TRBJ2-7	TRBD1	NA	TGTGCCAGCGAGTGGCAGGGGGCCTACGAGCAGTACTTC	CASEWQGAYEQYF
TRBV9	TRBJ2-7	NA	NA	TGTGCCAGCAGCGTAGGTCTAGGACGGACTGACTACGAGCAGTACTTC	CASSVGLGRTDYEQYF
TRBV9	TRBJ1-1	NA	NA	TGTGCCAGCAGCGTAGAAGGCCCGGGTGAAGCTTTCTTT	CASSVEGPGEAFF
TRBV7-2	TRBJ2-5	TRBD1	NA	TGTGCCAGCAGCTCAGGACAGGCGGAGACCCAGTACTTC	CASSSGQAETQYF
TRBV5-1	TRBJ1-1	NA	NA	TGCGCCAGCAGCTTGGAGCAGGGAGGGTACACTGAAGCTTTCTTT	CASSLEQGGYTEAFF
TRBV6-5	TRBJ2-7	TRBD1	NA	TGTGCCAGCAGTTACTCAGACAGGGGCTACGAGCAGTACTTC	CASSYSDRGYEQYF
TRBV27	TRBJ2-2	TRBD1	NA	TGTGCCAGCAGACGTCGACAGGGGGCGGGCGGGGAGCTGTTTTTT	CASRRRQGAGGELFF
TRBV25-1	TRBJ1-4	TRBD1	NA	TGTGCCAGCAGTGTAACAGGGGGTAGTGAAAAACTGTTTTTT	CASSVTGGSEKLFF
TRBV7-3	TRBJ2-2	NA	NA	TGTGCCAGCAGCTTACCGGGTTTAAATACGAACACCGGGGAGCTGTTTTTT	CASSLPGLNTNTGELFF
TRBV7-3	TRBJ2-1	TRBD2	NA	TGTGCCAGCAGCTCCGGACTAGTCATGACTGATGAGCAGTTCTTC	CASSSGLVMTDEQFF
TRBV4-1	TRBJ2-1	NA	many	TGCGCCAGCAGCCAAGATGGGGATAGCGCCTACAATGAGCAGTTCTTC	CASSQDGDSAYNEQFF
TRBV6-1	TRBJ1-5	TRBD1	NA	TGTGCCAGCAGGGGGGACAGGGCAAGCAATCAGCCCCAGCATTTT	CASRGDRASNQPQHF
TRBV7-6	TRBJ1-5	NA	NA	TGTGCCAGCAGCTTAGAGTGGGGAGGGGCCCAGCCCCAGCATTTT	CASSLEWGGAQPQHF
TRBV9	TRBJ1-1	NA	NA	TGTGCCAGCAGCGTGACGGACTCTAACACTGAAGCTTTCTTT	CASSVTDSNTEAFF
TRBV11-3	TRBJ2-1	NA	NA	TGTGCCAGCAGCTTAGGTAGTAGTTTCCATGAGCAGTTCTTC	CASSLGSSFHEQFF
TRBV18	TRBJ2-7	TRBD1	once	TGTGCCAGCTCACCCCTCCTGGACAGGGGACGCGAGCAGTACTTC	CASSPLLDRGREQYF
TRBV27	TRBJ2-3	NA	NA	TGTGCCAGCAGTTCCCCCGGGGGAGCCACAGATACGCAGTATTTT	CASSSPGGATDTQYF
TRBV11-2	TRBJ2-1	NA	NA	TGTGCCAGCAGCTCTTCTAGCGAGCAGTTCTTC	CASSSSSEQFF
TRBV7-8	TRBJ2-1	TRBD1	NA	TGTGCCAGCAGCTTTAGGCCGGGACAGGGCTTCTACAATGAGCAGTTCTTC	CASSFRPGQGFYNEQFF
TRBV11-2	TRBJ2-4	TRBD1	NA	TGTGCCAGCAGAGAGACAGGGAGTTCAGTTCAGTACTTC	CASRETGSSVQYF
TRBV30	TRBJ1-2	TRBD1	NA	TGTGCCTGGACGACAGGGGCGTGGGGCTACACCTTC	CAWTTGAWGYTF